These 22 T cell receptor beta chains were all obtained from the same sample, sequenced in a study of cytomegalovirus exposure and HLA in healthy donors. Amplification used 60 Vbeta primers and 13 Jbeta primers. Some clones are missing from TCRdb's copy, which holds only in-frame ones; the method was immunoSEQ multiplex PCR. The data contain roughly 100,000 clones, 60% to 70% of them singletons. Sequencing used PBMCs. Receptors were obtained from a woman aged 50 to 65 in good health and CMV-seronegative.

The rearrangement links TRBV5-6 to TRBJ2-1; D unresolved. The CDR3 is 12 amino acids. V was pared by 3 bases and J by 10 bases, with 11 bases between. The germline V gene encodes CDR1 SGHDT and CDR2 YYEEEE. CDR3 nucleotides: TGTGCCAGCAGCTCCCAGGAAAGCGAGCAGTTCTTC. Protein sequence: CASSSQESEQFF.

Here the CDR3 DNA reads TGTGCCAGCAGTTGGCGGACACACTACGAGCAGTACTTC. The encoded protein is CASSWRTHYEQYF. The chain is built from TRBV6-5 and TRBJ2-7, with D possibly TRBD1 on 5 matching bases. Trimming left V 4 bases short and J 3 bases short, with 10 bases between. Per germline, CDR1 MNHEY and CDR2 SVGAGI. This CDR3 region has 13 residues.

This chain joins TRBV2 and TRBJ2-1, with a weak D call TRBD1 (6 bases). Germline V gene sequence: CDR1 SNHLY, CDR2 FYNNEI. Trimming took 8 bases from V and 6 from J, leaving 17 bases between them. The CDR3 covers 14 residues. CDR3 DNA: TGTGCCAGCCGTCGGGACACCATCGGCAATGAGCAGTTCTTC. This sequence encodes CASRRDTIGNEQFF.

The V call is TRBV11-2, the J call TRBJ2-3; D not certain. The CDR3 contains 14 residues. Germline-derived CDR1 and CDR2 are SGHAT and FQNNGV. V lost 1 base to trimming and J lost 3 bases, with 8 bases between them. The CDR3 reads CASSLVRGTDTQYF. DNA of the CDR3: TGTGCCAGCAGCTTAGTCCGAGGTACAGATACGCAGTATTTT.

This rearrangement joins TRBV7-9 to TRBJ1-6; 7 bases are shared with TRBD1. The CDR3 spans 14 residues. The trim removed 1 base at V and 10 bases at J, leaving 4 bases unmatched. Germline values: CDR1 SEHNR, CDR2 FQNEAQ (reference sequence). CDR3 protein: CASSLGQGSSPLHF. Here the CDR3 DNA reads TGTGCCAGCAGCTTAGGACAGGGTAGCTCACCCCTCCACTTT.

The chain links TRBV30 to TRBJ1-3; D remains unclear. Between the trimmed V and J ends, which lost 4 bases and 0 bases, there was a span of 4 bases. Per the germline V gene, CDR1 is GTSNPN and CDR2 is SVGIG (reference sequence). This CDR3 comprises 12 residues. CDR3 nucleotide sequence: TGTGCCTGGACCAGCTCTGGAAACACCATATATTTT. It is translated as CAWTSSGNTIYF.

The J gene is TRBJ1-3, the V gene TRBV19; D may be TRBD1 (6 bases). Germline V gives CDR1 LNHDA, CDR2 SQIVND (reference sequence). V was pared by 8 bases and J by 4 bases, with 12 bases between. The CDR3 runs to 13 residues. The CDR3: CASRQASGNTIYF. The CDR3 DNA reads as TGTGCCAGTCGACAGGCGTCCGGAAACACCATATATTTT.

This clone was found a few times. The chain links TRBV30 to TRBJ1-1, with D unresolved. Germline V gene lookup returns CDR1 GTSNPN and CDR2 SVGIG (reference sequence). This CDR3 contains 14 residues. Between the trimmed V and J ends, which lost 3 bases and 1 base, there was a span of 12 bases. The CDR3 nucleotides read TGTGCCTGGAGCCCCGGACTCCCGAACACTGAAGCTTTCTTT. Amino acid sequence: CAWSPGLPNTEAFF. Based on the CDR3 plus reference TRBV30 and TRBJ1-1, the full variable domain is SQTIHQWPATLVQPVGSPLSLECTVEGTSNPNLYWYRQAAGRGLQLLFYSVGIGQISSEVPQNLSASRPQDRQFILSSKKLLLSDSGFYLCAWSPGLPNTEAFFGQGTRLTVV.

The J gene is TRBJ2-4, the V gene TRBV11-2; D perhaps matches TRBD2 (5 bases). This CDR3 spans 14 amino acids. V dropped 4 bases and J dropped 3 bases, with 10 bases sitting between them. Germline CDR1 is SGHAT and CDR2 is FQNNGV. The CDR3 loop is CASSSQRNKNIQYF. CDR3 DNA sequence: TGTGCCAGCAGCTCGCAGCGGAACAAAAACATTCAGTACTTC. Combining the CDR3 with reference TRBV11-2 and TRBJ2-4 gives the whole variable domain EAGVAQSPRYKIIEKRQSVAFWCNPISGHATLYWYQQILGQGPKLLIQFQNNGVVDDSQLPKDRFSAERLKGVDSTLKIQPAKLEDSAVYLCASSSQRNKNIQYFGAGTRLSVL.

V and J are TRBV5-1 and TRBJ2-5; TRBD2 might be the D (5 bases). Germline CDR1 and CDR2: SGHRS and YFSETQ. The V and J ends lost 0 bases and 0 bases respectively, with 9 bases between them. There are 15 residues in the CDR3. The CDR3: CASSLARADQETQYF. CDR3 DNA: TGCGCCAGCAGCTTGGCCAGAGCGGACCAAGAGACCCAGTACTTC. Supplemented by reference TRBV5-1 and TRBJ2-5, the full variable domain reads KAGVTQTPRYLIKTRGQQVTLSCSPISGHRSVSWYQQTPGQGLQFLFEYFSETQRNKGNFPGRFSGRQFSNSRSEMNVSTLELGDSALYLCASSLARADQETQYFGPGTRLLVL.

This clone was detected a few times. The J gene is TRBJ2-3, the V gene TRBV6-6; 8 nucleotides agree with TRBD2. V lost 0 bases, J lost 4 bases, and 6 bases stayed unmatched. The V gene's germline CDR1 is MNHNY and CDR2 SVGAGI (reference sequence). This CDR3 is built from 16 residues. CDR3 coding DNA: TGTGCCAGCAGTTACTCGTTCACTAGCGGTCCAGATACGCAGTATTTT. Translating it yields CASSYSFTSGPDTQYF.

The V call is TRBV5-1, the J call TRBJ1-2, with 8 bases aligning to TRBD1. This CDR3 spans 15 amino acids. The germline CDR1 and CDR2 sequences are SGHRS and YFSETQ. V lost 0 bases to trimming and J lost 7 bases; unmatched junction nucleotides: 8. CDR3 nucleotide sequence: TGCGCCAGCAGCTTGGCGGCAGGGGGCTCTATTGGCTACACCTTC. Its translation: CASSLAAGGSIGYTF.

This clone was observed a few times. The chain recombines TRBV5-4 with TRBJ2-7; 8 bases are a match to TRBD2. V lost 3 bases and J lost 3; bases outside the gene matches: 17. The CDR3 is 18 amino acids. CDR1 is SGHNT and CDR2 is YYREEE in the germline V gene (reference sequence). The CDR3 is CASSSDSGGRGSIYEQYF. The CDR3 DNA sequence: TGTGCCAGCAGCTCGGACAGCGGGGGACGGGGGTCTATCTACGAGCAGTACTTC. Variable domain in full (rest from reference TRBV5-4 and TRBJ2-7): ETGVTQSPTHLIKTRGQQVTLRCSSQSGHNTVSWYQQALGQGPQFIFQYYREEENGRGNFPPRFSGLQFPNYSSELNVNALELDDSALYLCASSSDSGGRGSIYEQYFGPGTRLTVT.

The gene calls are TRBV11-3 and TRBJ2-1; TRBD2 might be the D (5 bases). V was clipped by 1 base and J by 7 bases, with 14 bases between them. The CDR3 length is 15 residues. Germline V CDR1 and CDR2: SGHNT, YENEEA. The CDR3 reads CASSLGVGVGNEQFF. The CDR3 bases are TGTGCCAGCAGCTTAGGGGTGGGAGTGGGGAATGAGCAGTTCTTC.

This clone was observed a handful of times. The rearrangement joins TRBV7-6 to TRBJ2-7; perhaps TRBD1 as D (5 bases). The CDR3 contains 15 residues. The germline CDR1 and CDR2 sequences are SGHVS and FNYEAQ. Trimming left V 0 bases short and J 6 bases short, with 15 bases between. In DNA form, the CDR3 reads TGTGCCAGCAGCTTAGCAGAGAAGGGGCTCGGCGAGCAGTACTTC. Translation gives CASSLAEKGLGEQYF. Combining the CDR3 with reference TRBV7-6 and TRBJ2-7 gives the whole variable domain GAGVSQSPRYKVTKRGQDVALRCDPISGHVSLYWYRQALGQGPEFLTYFNYEAQQDKSGLPNDRFSAERPEGSISTLTIQRTEQRDSAMYRCASSLAEKGLGEQYFGPGTRLTVT.

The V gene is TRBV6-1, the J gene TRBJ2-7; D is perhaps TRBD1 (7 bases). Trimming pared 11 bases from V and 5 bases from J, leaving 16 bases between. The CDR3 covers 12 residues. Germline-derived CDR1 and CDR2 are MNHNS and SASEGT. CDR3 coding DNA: TGTGCCGCCACCAGGGGGGTCGACGAGCAGTACTTC. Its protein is CAATRGVDEQYF.

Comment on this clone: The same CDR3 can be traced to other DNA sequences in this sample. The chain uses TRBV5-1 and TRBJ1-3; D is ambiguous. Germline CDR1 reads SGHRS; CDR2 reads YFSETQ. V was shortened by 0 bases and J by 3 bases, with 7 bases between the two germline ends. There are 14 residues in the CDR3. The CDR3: CASSLAGYGNTIYF. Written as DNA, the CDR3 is TGCGCCAGCAGCTTGGCGGGTTATGGAAACACCATATATTTT.

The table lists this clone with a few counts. CDR3 nucleotides: TGTGCCAGCAGCCAAATACAGGGTGGATATGGCTACACCTTC. This gives the protein CASSQIQGGYGYTF. The rearrangement joins TRBV4-2 to TRBJ1-2, with a possible D match to TRBD1 (6 bases). The CDR3 has 14 residues. Per the germline V gene, CDR1 is LGHNA and CDR2 is YNFKEQ. The V end was cut by 2 bases, the J end by 5 bases, with 12 bases between.

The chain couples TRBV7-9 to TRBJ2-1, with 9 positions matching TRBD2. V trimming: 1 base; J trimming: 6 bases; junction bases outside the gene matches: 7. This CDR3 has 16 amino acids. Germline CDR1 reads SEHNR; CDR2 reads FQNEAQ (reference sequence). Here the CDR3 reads CASSLGGGAFFNEQFF. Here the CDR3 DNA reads TGTGCCAGCAGCTTAGGCGGGGGGGCCTTTTTCAATGAGCAGTTCTTC.

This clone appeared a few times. In DNA form, the CDR3 reads TGTGCCAGCAGCATCGACAGAAGGGAGACCCAGTACTTC. Protein product: CASSIDRRETQYF. The chain combines TRBV5-6 with TRBJ2-5; D is possibly TRBD1 (5 bases). CDR3 length equals 13 residues. V lost 4 bases, J lost 5 bases, and 12 bases lay in between. Germline-derived CDR1 and CDR2 are SGHDT and YYEEEE.

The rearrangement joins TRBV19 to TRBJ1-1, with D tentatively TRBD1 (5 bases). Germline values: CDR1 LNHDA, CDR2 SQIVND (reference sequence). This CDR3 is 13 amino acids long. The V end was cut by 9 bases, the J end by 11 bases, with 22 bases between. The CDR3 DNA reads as TGTGCCAGCACCCAGGGCAGTTCTTTGATTGCTTTCTTT. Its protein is CASTQGSSLIAFF.

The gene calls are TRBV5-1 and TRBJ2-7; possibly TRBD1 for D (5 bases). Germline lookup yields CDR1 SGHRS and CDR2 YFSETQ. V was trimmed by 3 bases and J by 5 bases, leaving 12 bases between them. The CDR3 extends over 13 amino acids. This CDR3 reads CASSSQGSDEQYF. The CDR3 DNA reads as TGCGCCAGCAGCTCTCAGGGTTCAGACGAGCAGTACTTC. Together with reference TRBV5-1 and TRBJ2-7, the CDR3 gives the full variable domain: KAGVTQTPRYLIKTRGQQVTLSCSPISGHRSVSWYQQTPGQGLQFLFEYFSETQRNKGNFPGRFSGRQFSNSRSEMNVSTLELGDSALYLCASSSQGSDEQYFGPGTRLTVT.